A selection of T cell receptor beta chains follows, all from one sample in a study of beta chain features in type 1 diabetes. Assay: immunoSEQ multiplex PCR; the TCRdb copy retains only in-frame clones and omits some. Counted here are 850,000 to 900,000 clones, 15% to 20% occurring once; the ten biggest clones make up around 0.02%. Sequencing was done on a sample of naive CD4+ T cells from blood. The receptors stem from a woman in her late teens or twenties in good health. Each CDR3 is given with its conserved first and last residue. D genes are given only for firm matches. Some rows have no size entry. The others give once, few or many, or a class for an expanded clone.

TRBJ2-5	TRBV5-8	NA	NA	CASSLDRVETQYF	TGTGCCAGCAGCTTGGACAGGGTAGAGACCCAGTACTTC
TRBJ2-1	TRBV2	TRBD2	NA	CASSDLWGGDNEQFF	TGTGCCAGCAGTGACTTGTGGGGAGGGGACAATGAGCAGTTCTTC
TRBJ2-1	TRBV18	NA	few	CASSPPGRGVYEQFF	TGTGCCAGCTCACCACCGGGCAGGGGCGTCTATGAGCAGTTCTTC
TRBJ2-1	TRBV2	TRBD1	few	CASNPDRAYNEQFF	TGTGCCAGCAATCCGGACAGGGCTTACAATGAGCAGTTCTTC
TRBJ1-1	TRBV19	NA	NA	CASNFGGPGTEAFF	TGTGCCAGTAATTTCGGGGGTCCGGGCACTGAAGCTTTCTTT
TRBJ2-7	TRBV10-3	TRBD2	once	CAISGLAGVGEQYF	TGTGCCATCAGTGGGCTAGCGGGAGTCGGAGAGCAGTACTTC
TRBJ1-5	TRBV7-2	TRBD1	few	CASSPDRHGGNQPQHF	TGTGCCAGCAGCCCGGACAGGCACGGGGGTAATCAGCCCCAGCATTTT
TRBJ2-4	TRBV7-9	TRBD1	NA	CASSFGTGGNIQYF	TGTGCCAGCAGCTTCGGGACAGGCGGGAACATTCAGTACTTC
TRBJ2-7	TRBV27	NA	NA	CASSWGPLRNSEQYF	TGTGCCAGCAGTTGGGGGCCTCTGAGGAACTCCGAGCAGTACTTC
TRBJ1-1	TRBV28	TRBD1	few	CASSSGQGAGAFF	TGTGCCAGCAGTTCCGGACAGGGGGCCGGCGCTTTCTTT
TRBJ2-6	TRBV18	NA	few	CASSPRVRGQSGANVLTF	TGTGCCAGCTCACCACGTGTCCGTGGACAATCTGGGGCCAACGTCCTGACTTTC
TRBJ2-7	TRBV23-1	NA	NA	CASTLDYNYEQYF	TGCGCCAGCACCCTGGACTACAACTACGAGCAGTACTTC
TRBJ2-7	TRBV18	NA	few	CASSRTPQGTRYEQYF	TGTGCCAGCTCACGTACGCCCCAGGGGACCCGGTACGAGCAGTACTTC
TRBJ2-1	TRBV6-5	TRBD1	few	CASKKETGASNEQFF	TGTGCCAGCAAGAAGGAGACAGGGGCGAGTAATGAGCAGTTCTTC
TRBJ1-5	TRBV5-6	NA	few	CASSSLSFNQPQHF	TGTGCCAGCAGCTCCCTGAGTTTCAATCAGCCCCAGCATTTT
TRBJ2-2	TRBV29-1	TRBD1	NA	CSVVGGQGTGELFF	TGCAGCGTTGTCGGTGGACAGGGCACCGGGGAGCTGTTTTTT
TRBJ1-1	TRBV7-9	TRBD1	few	CASSLALTGDTEAFF	TGTGCCAGCAGCCTAGCCCTGACAGGGGACACTGAAGCTTTCTTT
TRBJ2-1	TRBV28	NA	few	CASSFVGWNGTSYNEQFF	TGTGCCAGCAGTTTTGTGGGATGGAACGGCACATCCTACAATGAGCAGTTCTTC